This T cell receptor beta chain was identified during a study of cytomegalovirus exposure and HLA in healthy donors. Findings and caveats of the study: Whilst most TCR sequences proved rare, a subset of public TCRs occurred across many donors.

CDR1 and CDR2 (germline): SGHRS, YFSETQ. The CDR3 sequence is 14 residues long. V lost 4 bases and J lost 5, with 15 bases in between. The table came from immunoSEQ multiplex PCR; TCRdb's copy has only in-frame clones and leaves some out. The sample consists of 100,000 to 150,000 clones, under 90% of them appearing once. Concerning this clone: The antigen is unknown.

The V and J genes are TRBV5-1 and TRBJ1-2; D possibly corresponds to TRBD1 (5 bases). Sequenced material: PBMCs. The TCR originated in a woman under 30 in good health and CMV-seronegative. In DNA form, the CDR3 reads TGCGCCAGCAGCCGTAGCGGGACTGATTATGGCTACACCTTC. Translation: CASSRSGTDYGYTF.